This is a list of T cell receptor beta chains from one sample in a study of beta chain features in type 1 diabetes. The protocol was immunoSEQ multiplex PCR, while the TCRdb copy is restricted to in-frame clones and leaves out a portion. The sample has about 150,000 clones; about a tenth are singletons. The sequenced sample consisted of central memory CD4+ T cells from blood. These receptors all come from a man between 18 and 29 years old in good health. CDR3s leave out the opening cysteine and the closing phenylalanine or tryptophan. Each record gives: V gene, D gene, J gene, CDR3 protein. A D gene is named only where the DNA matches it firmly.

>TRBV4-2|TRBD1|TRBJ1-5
ASSQGQGADQPQH
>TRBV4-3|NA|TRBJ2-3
ASSQDELGGDTQY
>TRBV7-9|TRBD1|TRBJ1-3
ASSFWDRGNTIY
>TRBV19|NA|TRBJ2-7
ASRSVSSYEQY
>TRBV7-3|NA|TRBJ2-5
ASSQGGGSWKETQY
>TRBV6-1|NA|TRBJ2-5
ASSVNRQETQY
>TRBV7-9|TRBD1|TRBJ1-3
ASSLTGTSGNTIY
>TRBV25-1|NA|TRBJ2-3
ASSDRGAGTDTQY
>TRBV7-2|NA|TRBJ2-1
ASSSWGGPYNEQF
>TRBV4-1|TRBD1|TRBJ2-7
ASSQSPTGGWKGSYEQY
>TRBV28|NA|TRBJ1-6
ASSLWGREESPLH
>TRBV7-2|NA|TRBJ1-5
ASSLDAGGNQPQH
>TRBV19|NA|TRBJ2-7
ASSTTASYEQY
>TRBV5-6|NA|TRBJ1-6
ASSFPGGSYNSPLH
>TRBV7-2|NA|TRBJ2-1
ASSKTGNEQF
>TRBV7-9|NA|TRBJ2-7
ASSIRQSPAYEQY
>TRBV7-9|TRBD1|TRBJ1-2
ASSPFRDRVEYT
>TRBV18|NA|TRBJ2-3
ASSPRGQVTDTQY
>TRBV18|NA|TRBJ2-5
ASSAEQETQY
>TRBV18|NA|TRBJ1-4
ASLATGRSEKLF
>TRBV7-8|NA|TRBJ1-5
ASSLAPSESQPQH
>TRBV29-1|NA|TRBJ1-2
SVVEGTYYGYT
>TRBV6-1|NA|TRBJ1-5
ASSPPGGGRQPQH
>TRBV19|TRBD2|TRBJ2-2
ASSMTSGNTGELF
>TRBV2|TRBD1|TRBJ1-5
AGARGLDQPQH
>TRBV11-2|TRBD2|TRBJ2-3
ASSAGLASTDTQY
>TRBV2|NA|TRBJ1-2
ASSGTGANYGYT
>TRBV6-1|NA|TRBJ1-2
ASRVDSQYGYT
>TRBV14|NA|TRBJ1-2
ASSQGRHGYT
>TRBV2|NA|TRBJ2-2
ASSPDRLGGTGELF
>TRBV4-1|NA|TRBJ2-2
ASSQQGVVRELF
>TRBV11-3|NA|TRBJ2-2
ARRGWATGELF
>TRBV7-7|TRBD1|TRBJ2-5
ASSSRTGSETQY
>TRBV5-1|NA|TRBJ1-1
ASSLPPGQNTEAF
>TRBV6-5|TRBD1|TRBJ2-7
ASTGTDSYEQY
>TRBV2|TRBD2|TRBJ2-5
ASRSSGGRGETQY
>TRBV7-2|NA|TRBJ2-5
ASRGGTRSKGETQY
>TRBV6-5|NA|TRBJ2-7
AVRDTVYEQY
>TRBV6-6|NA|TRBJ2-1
ASSEPLAGGHNEQF
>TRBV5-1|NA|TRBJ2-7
ASSPAGGQNYEQY
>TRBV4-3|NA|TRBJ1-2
ASSQAGNYGYT
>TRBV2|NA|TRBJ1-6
ASSEARTGNSPLH
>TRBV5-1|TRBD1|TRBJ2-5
ASSFQGQGSQETQY
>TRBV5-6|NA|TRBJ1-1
ASSPGGAEAF
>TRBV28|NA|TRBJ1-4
ASSRFAGPNEKLF